Below are 27 T cell receptor beta chains sequenced from a single sample in a study of cytomegalovirus exposure and HLA in healthy donors (dated by TCRdb to 2017 to 2019). Libraries were built with the immunoSEQ multiplex PCR assay. Held by TCRdb, this immuneACCESS table contains in-frame sequences only and omits some clones. Under half of the omission traces to an unresolved V gene where checked; the cause of the rest is unknown. This sample comprises around 130,000 clones, 70% to 90% of them detected only once. The top ten clones comprise about 2.2% of the sample. Input material: PBMCs. These receptors all come from a woman aged 30 to 39 in good health and CMV-seronegative.

The chain employs TRBV5-4 and TRBJ2-7; 8 positions agree with TRBD2. Germline assignment: CDR1 SGHNT and CDR2 YYREEE (reference sequence). V was pared by 6 bases and J by 6 bases, with 8 bases of the junction left unmatched. The CDR3 has 13 amino acids. CDR3 region: CASTRTGGREQYF. The CDR3 DNA sequence: TGTGCCAGCACCCGGACGGGGGGGCGCGAGCAGTACTTC.

The chain combines TRBV7-9 with TRBJ2-3, with 8 bases identical to TRBD2. CDR3 length equals 18 residues. J gave up 0 bases and V 1 base, and 9 bases lay outside the gene matches. Germline V CDR1 and CDR2: SEHNR, FQNEAQ (reference sequence). The CDR3 region is CASSLDSGVGTSTDTQYF. Written as DNA, the CDR3 is TGTGCCAGCAGCTTAGATAGCGGGGTCGGAACTAGCACAGATACGCAGTATTTT.

The rearrangement joins TRBV19 to TRBJ2-7; the match to TRBD1 covers 10 bases. Trimming removed 7 bases from V and 3 bases from J; junction bases left unmatched: 9. This CDR3 contains 15 residues. Germline V gene lookup returns CDR1 LNHDA and CDR2 SQIVND (reference sequence). In DNA, the CDR3 is TGTGCCAGTACCCCATCCGGGACAGGGGACTACGAGCAGTACTTC. Protein product: CASTPSGTGDYEQYF.

The CDR3 loop reads CASSLGLSSGNTIYF. CDR3 DNA sequence: TGCGCCAGCAGCTTGGGACTGAGCTCTGGAAACACCATATATTTT. The chain uses TRBV5-1 and TRBJ1-3; no clear D. Germline-derived CDR1 and CDR2 are SGHRS and YFSETQ. This CDR3 is built from 15 residues. The germline V and J ends were trimmed by 0 bases and 0 bases, with 7 bases remaining between them.

The V and J genes are TRBV27 and TRBJ2-7; 8 positions agree with TRBD1. CDR1 and CDR2 (germline): MNHEY, SMNVEV (reference sequence). V was clipped by 4 bases and J by 5 bases; unmatched bases: 4. The CDR3 length is 13 residues. DNA of the CDR3: TGTGCCAGCAGTTATAGGACAGGGAACGAGCAGTACTTC. Translation gives CASSYRTGNEQYF.

This chain joins TRBV7-6 and TRBJ1-1; D might be TRBD1 (6 bases). Between the trimmed V and J ends, which lost 1 base and 0 bases, there was a span of 15 bases. CDR1 and CDR2 from the germline V gene are SGHVS and FNYEAQ. This CDR3 is 17 amino acids long. The CDR3 DNA reads as TGTGCCAGCAGCTTAGACAGGGCTTCCCTTATGAACACTGAAGCTTTCTTT. Encoded protein: CASSLDRASLMNTEAFF.

This sequence joins TRBV7-3 and TRBJ2-1; 11 nucleotides agree with TRBD1. CDR1 and CDR2 (germline): SGHTA, FQGTGA. V lost 5 bases and J lost 3; bases outside the gene matches: 6. The CDR3 is 16 residues long. CDR3 sequence (DNA): TGTGCCAGCAGCAAAAGGACAGGGGGCCTCTACAATGAGCAGTTCTTC. Translation: CASSKRTGGLYNEQFF.

The J gene is TRBJ2-2, the V gene TRBV9, with D maybe TRBD1 (6 bases). Germline V CDR1 and CDR2: SGDLS, YYNGEE. The CDR3 spans 18 residues. The V end was cut by 2 bases, the J end by 4 bases, with 21 bases between. This CDR3 is CASSVQAGVNLLTGELFF. CDR3 nucleotide sequence: TGTGCCAGCAGCGTTCAGGCAGGGGTCAATCTACTCACCGGGGAGCTGTTTTTT.

V is TRBV10-3 and J is TRBJ2-5; a possible D gene is TRBD1 (5 bases). The V and J ends lost 2 bases and 1 base respectively, with 8 bases between them. The germline gives CDR1 ENHRY, CDR2 SYGVKD. There are 14 residues in the CDR3. CDR3 DNA: TGTGCCATCAGTGAGGGGGCACCCCAAGAGACCCAGTACTTC. It specifies CAISEGAPQETQYF.

The CDR3 nucleotides are TGTGCCAGCTCACCGGGACAGGGAAGCTCTGGAAACACCATATATTTT. Translation: CASSPGQGSSGNTIYF. This chain joins TRBV18 and TRBJ1-3; 9 bases agree with TRBD1. CDR1 and CDR2 (germline): KGHSH, LQKENI. With V trimmed by 3 bases and J by 0 bases, 3 bases remained unmatched. CDR3 size: 16 residues.

This chain uses TRBV12-5 with TRBJ2-3, with 9 bases that match TRBD2. Germline trimming cut 1 base from V and 1 base from J; bases unmatched to any gene: 0. The CDR3 covers 15 residues. From germline, CDR1 is LGHNT and CDR2 FRNRAP. Here the CDR3 reads CASGLGGGGTDTQYF. The DNA for the CDR3 is TGTGCTAGTGGTTTGGGCGGGGGGGGCACAGATACGCAGTATTTT.

J is TRBJ2-1 and V is TRBV9; 7 nucleotides line up with TRBD2. With 3 bases clipped from V and 7 bases from J, the junction kept 10 bases outside the gene matches. Germline CDR1 is SGDLS and CDR2 is YYNGEE. This CDR3 contains 15 residues. CDR3 protein: CASSAGGGVGNEQFF. The CDR3 coding sequence is TGTGCCAGCAGCGCTGGGGGAGGGGTCGGAAATGAGCAGTTCTTC.

The chain combines TRBV30 with TRBJ1-2; D is unresolved. The CDR3 has 11 residues. The germline V gene has CDR1 GTSNPN and CDR2 SVGIG (reference sequence). V was shortened by 2 bases and J by 3 bases, with 4 bases between the two germline ends. The CDR3 DNA reads TGTGCCTGGAGTCGGGACTATGGCTACACCTTC. It codes for CAWSRDYGYTF.

The rearrangement uses TRBV5-1 and TRBJ2-5, with a weak D call TRBD2 (6 bases). Germline assignment: CDR1 SGHRS and CDR2 YFSETQ. The CDR3 totals 15 residues. The ends were cut back, 1 base at V and 0 bases at J, with 10 bases in the middle. CDR3 DNA sequence: TGCGCCAGCAGCTTGTTGCCGGGGGACCAAGAGACCCAGTACTTC. Translating gives CASSLLPGDQETQYF.

This chain links TRBV9 with TRBJ2-1, with 8 bases lining up with TRBD2. V shed 4 bases and J 10 bases; nucleotides not matched to a gene: 13. The CDR3 runs to 15 residues. Per germline, CDR1 SGDLS and CDR2 YYNGEE. CDR3 in amino acids: CASSSKTSVVKEQFF. The CDR3 nucleotides read TGTGCCAGCAGCTCCAAGACTAGCGTAGTGAAAGAGCAGTTCTTC.

J is TRBJ1-3 and V is TRBV9; 8 bases fit TRBD1. CDR3 length: 15 amino acids. After removal of 1 base from V and 5 bases from J, the junction contained 5 bases not matched to a gene. Germline values: CDR1 SGDLS, CDR2 YYNGEE. This chain's CDR3 is CASSVTQGARNTIYF. In DNA, the CDR3 is TGTGCCAGCAGCGTAACTCAGGGGGCAAGAAACACCATATATTTT.

This chain links TRBV11-2 with TRBJ2-5, with TRBD1 matching 7 bases. CDR3 size: 15 residues. Germline V gives CDR1 SGHAT, CDR2 FQNNGV. Trimming cost V 5 bases and J 2 bases; bases outside gene matches: 8. The CDR3 nucleotides are TGTGCCAGCAGCCTTCAGGCAGGGGGACAAGAGACCCAGTACTTC. It specifies CASSLQAGGQETQYF.

This clone was picked up one time. J is TRBJ1-5 and V is TRBV5-1; a possible D gene is TRBD1 (6 bases). Germline assignment: CDR1 SGHRS and CDR2 YFSETQ. V lost 4 bases to trimming and J lost 2 bases, with 13 bases between them. The CDR3 loop spans 15 amino acids. CDR3 bases: TGCGCCAGCAGCCAAGGGGGTCCGGGCAATCAGCCCCAGCATTTT. This translates into CASSQGGPGNQPQHF.

In regard to this clone: Its ends do not fully match the called genes, so a read error is possible. The genes are TRBV5-4 and TRBJ1-2; 10 bases align to TRBD1. Germline V lookup: CDR1 SGHNT, CDR2 YYREEE (reference sequence). The CDR3 runs to 14 residues. In DNA form, the CDR3 reads TGTGCCAGCAGAACCCCCGGGACAGGGGAAAATCTGCTCTTC. It is translated as CASRTPGTGENLLF.

The chain is built from TRBV6-5 and TRBJ2-5; TRBD1 agrees at 9 bases. This CDR3 is built from 14 residues. Per germline, CDR1 MNHEY and CDR2 SVGAGI. J gave up 5 bases and V 4 bases, and 5 bases lay outside the gene matches. The CDR3: CASSSTGGFETQYF. For the CDR3, the DNA is TGTGCCAGCAGTTCCACAGGGGGCTTTGAGACCCAGTACTTC.

The V and J genes are TRBV6-1 and TRBJ1-1; 7 nucleotides align to TRBD1. J gave up 0 bases and V 7 bases, and 2 bases lay outside the gene matches. The CDR3 has 13 residues. Germline CDR1 MNHNS, CDR2 SASEGT. The CDR3: CASIGGLNTEAFF. The DNA of the CDR3 is TGTGCCAGCATAGGGGGCCTGAACACTGAAGCTTTCTTT.

The chain recombines TRBV7-9 with TRBJ2-3, with TRBD1 matching over 7 bases. CDR3 size: 15 residues. From germline, CDR1 is SEHNR and CDR2 FQNEAQ (reference sequence). After removal of 6 bases from V and 0 bases from J, the junction contained 6 bases not matched to a gene. The CDR3 coding sequence is TGTGCCAGCAGTATGACAGGGTTAAGCACAGATACGCAGTATTTT. It encodes CASSMTGLSTDTQYF.

This clone was recorded a few times. J is TRBJ2-1 and V is TRBV5-1, with 15 bases aligning to TRBD2. The CDR3 extends over 16 amino acids. J was trimmed by 9 bases and V by 3 bases; bases with no gene match: 7. Germline assignment: CDR1 SGHRS and CDR2 YFSETQ. Here the CDR3 DNA reads TGCGCCAGCAGCTGGACTAGCGGGGGGGCCTCTGGTGAGCAGTTCTTC. Its translation is CASSWTSGGASGEQFF.

This chain connects TRBV9 to TRBJ2-1; TRBD1 is a possible D gene (6 bases). CDR3 length equals 17 residues. The ends were cut back, 1 base at V and 6 bases at J, with 20 bases in the middle. CDR1 and CDR2 from the germline V gene are SGDLS and YYNGEE. The CDR3 nucleotides are TGTGCCAGCAGCGTAAGGCCCGAGGGGGTCCCCACCAATGAGCAGTTCTTC. Translation: CASSVRPEGVPTNEQFF.

V usage is TRBV18 and J usage is TRBJ1-1, with D tentatively TRBD1 (6 bases). The CDR3 contains 12 residues. Germline V gene sequence: CDR1 KGHSH, CDR2 LQKENI. With 5 bases removed from V and 8 bases from J, the gap between germline ends came to 12 bases. DNA for the CDR3: TGTGCCAGCTCATACAGGGCTCCCGAAGCTTTCTTT. The encoded protein is CASSYRAPEAFF.

This clone was recorded many times. CDR3 nucleotides: TGTGCCAGCAGCTTCGGGACAGCAAATTCACCCCTCCACTTT. This sequence encodes CASSFGTANSPLHF. The chain employs TRBV7-9 and TRBJ1-6; 7 bases fit TRBD1. This CDR3 region has 14 residues. Trimming cost V 3 bases and J 7 bases; bases outside gene matches: 3. Germline V gene sequence: CDR1 SEHNR, CDR2 FQNEAQ (reference sequence).

Concerning this clone itself: This specimen includes other DNA sequences encoding the same CDR3. The genes are TRBV7-6 and TRBJ2-3; 10 nucleotides line up with TRBD1. Germline V gene data show CDR1 as SGHVS and CDR2 as FNYEAQ. The CDR3 covers 15 residues. Trimming took 3 bases from V and 3 from J; bases not matched to a gene: 3. DNA of the CDR3: TGTGCCAGCAGCTTCGGACAGGGGGGTACAGATACGCAGTATTTT. Translated, it gives CASSFGQGGTDTQYF.